This T cell receptor (beta chain) was recorded in a study of T cell responses to AZD1222 COVID-19 vaccine. Study-level results: Spike regions recognized by vaccine-associated CD4 TCRs spanned the protein, led by 160-218 and 743-854.

On this clone: Its antigen is unknown.

Second-dose intervals of approximately 4 or approximately 12 weeks were pooled. Generated by immunoSEQ multiplex PCR, the TCRdb table keeps only in-frame clones and is missing some. The sample records around 110,000 clones, about 90% being singletons. This CDR3 comprises 16 residues. V was trimmed by 1 base and J by 1 base, leaving 10 bases between them. Germline CDR1 and CDR2: SGHVS and FQNEAQ. The sequencing here drew on peripheral blood, taken 28 days after the second AZD1222 dose. This chain joins TRBV7-8 and TRBJ2-2, with D possibly TRBD1 on 5 matching bases. The receptor comes from an adult who received the AZD1222 COVID-19 vaccine. In nucleotides, the CDR3 is TGTGCCAGCAGCTTAGTAGGGGCAGGGAACACCGGGGAGCTGTTTTTT. It codes for CASSLVGAGNTGELFF.